The 5 T cell receptor beta chains listed next were all sequenced from one sample in a study of a mutant IDH1 vaccine in newly diagnosed glioma. Sequenced by immunoSEQ multiplex PCR; TCRdb stores in-frame clones only, minus some. This table has tens of thousands of clones, 90% to 95% appearing once. The time point: baseline, week 1 (first vaccination visit). The treatment: pre-vaccination baseline after standard-of-care therapy. The sample in question was PBMCs, obtained from a glioma patient treated with radiotherapy, temozolomide or both. All receptors derive from a middle-aged man with glioma.

The chain joins TRBV7-6 to TRBJ1-5; D remains ambiguous. The CDR3 runs to 13 residues. Germline lookup yields CDR1 SGHVS and CDR2 FNYEAQ. Trimming took 4 bases from V and 7 from J, leaving 11 bases between them. The CDR3 DNA reads TGTGCCAGCAGCTACGGCTTGTGGCAGCCCCAGCATTTT. The encoded protein is CASSYGLWQPQHF.

The rearrangement links TRBV4-3 to TRBJ1-2; D gene uncertain. V was pared by 0 bases and J by 4 bases, with 9 bases between. Looked up from germline, CDR1 is LGHNA and CDR2 is YSLEER. The CDR3 is made up of 14 amino acids. DNA for the CDR3: TGCGCCAGCAGCCAAGATCAGGTTGGCTATGGCTACACCTTC. It translates to CASSQDQVGYGYTF.

The chain links TRBV7-8 to TRBJ1-6, with 8 bases identical to TRBD1. V shed 5 bases, J shed 0 bases, and the junction held 6 bases outside the gene matches. The CDR3 covers 17 residues. Germline assignment: CDR1 SGHVS and CDR2 FQNEAQ. The CDR3 is CASSARQGSSYNSPLHF. In DNA, the CDR3 is TGTGCCAGCAGCGCCCGACAGGGGAGCTCCTATAATTCACCCCTCCACTTT.

In this sample, this clone turned up once. The V call is TRBV7-6, the J call TRBJ2-2; D not certain. V shed 3 bases and J shed 2 bases, with 13 bases lying between them. CDR1 and CDR2 (germline): SGHVS, FNYEAQ. The CDR3 totals 16 residues. The CDR3 coding sequence is TGTGCCAGCAGCTTTACCCAGGTGCTAAACACCGGGGAGCTGTTTTTT. Protein sequence: CASSFTQVLNTGELFF.

The chain employs TRBV13 and TRBJ2-3; D remains ambiguous. With 5 bases removed from V and 5 bases from J, the gap between germline ends came to 11 bases. CDR1 is PRHDT, CDR2 FYEKMQ, per germline (reference sequence). The CDR3 consists of 13 residues. The CDR3 protein is CASSLLGKDTQYF. CDR3 DNA: TGTGCCAGCAGCCTGCTTGGTAAAGATACGCAGTATTTT.